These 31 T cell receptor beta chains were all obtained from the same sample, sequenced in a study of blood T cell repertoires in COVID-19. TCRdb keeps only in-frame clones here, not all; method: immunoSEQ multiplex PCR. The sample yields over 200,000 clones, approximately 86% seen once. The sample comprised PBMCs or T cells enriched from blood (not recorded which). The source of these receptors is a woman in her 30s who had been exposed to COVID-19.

CDR3 DNA: TGTGCCAGTAGTTACCCGACGGAGGAAGCTTTCTTT. It yields the protein CASSYPTEEAFF. The rearrangement uses TRBV19 and TRBJ1-1; D is undetermined. Germline CDR1 is LNHDA and CDR2 is SQIVND (reference sequence). V was cut by 5 bases and J by 8 bases, with 12 bases left in between. This CDR3 region has 12 residues.

This chain's CDR3 is CASSQGAGGDTQYF. The CDR3, as DNA: TGTGCCAGCAGCCAAGGAGCGGGGGGGGATACGCAGTATTTT. The V gene is TRBV3-1 (or the pseudogene TRBV3-2), the J gene TRBJ2-3; 10 nucleotides align to TRBD2. The CDR3 length is 14 residues. Germline CDR1 LGHDT, CDR2 YNNKEL (reference sequence). Germline trimming cut 1 base from V and 6 bases from J; bases unmatched to any gene: 1.

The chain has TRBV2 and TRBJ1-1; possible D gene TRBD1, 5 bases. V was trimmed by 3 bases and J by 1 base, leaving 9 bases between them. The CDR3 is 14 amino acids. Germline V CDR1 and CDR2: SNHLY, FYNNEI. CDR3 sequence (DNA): TGTGCCAGCAGTGAGACAGATCAGAACACTGAAGCTTTCTTT. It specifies CASSETDQNTEAFF.

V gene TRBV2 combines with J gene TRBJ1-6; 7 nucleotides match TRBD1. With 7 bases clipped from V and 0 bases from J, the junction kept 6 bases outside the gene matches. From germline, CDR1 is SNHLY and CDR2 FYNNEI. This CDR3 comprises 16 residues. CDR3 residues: CASTKTGSSYNSPLHF. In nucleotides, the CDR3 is TGTGCCAGCACTAAGACAGGGAGCTCCTATAATTCACCCCTCCACTTT.

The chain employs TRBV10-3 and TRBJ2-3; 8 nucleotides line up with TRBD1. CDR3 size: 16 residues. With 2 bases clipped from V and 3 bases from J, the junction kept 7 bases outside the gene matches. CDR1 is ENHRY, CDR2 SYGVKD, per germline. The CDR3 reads CAISESRGQGTDTQYF. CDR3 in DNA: TGTGCCATCAGTGAGAGTCGAGGACAGGGAACAGATACGCAGTATTTT.

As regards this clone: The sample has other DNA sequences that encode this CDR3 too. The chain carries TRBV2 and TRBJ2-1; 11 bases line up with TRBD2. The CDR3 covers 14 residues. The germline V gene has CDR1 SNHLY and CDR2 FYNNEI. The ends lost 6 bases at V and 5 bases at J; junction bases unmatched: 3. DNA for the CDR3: TGTGCCAGCAGCGGGACTAGCGGTGACAATGAGCAGTTCTTC. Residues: CASSGTSGDNEQFF.

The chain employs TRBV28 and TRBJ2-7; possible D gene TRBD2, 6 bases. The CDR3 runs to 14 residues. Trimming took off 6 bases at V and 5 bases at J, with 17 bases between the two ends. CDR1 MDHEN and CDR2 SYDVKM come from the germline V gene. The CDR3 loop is CASSQPRETDEQYF. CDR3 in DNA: TGTGCCAGCAGCCAGCCCCGGGAGACGGACGAGCAGTACTTC.

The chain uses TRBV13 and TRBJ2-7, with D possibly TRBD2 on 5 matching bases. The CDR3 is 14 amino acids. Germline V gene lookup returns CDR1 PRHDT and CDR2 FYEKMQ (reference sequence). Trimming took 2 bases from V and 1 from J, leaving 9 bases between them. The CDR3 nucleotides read TGTGCCAGCAGCTTAAGAGGGAATTCCTACGAGCAGTACTTC. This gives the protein CASSLRGNSYEQYF.

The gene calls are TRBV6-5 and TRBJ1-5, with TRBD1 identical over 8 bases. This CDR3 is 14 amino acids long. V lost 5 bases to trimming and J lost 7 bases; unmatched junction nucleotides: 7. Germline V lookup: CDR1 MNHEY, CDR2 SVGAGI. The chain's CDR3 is CASSHGQGSQPQHF. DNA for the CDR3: TGTGCCAGCAGTCATGGACAGGGCAGCCAGCCCCAGCATTTT.

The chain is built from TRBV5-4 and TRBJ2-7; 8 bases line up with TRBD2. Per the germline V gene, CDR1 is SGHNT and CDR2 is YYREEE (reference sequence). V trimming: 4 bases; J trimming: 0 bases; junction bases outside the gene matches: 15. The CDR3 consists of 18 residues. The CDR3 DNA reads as TGTGCCAGCAGCCACCACCTTCGGGGGGGGGCCAGCTCCTACGAGCAGTACTTC. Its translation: CASSHHLRGGASSYEQYF.

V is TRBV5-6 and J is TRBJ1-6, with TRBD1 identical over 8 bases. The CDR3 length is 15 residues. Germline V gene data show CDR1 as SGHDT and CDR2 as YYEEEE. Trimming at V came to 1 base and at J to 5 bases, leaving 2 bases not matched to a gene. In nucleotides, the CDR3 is TGTGCCAGCAGCTTGCCAGGGGGCAATAATTCACCCCTCCACTTT. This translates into CASSLPGGNNSPLHF.

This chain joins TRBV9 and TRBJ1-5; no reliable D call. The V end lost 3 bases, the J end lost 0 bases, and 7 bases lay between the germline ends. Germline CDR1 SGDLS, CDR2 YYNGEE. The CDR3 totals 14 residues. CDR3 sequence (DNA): TGTGCCAGCAGCGCACAACATAGCAATCAGCCCCAGCATTTT. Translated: CASSAQHSNQPQHF.

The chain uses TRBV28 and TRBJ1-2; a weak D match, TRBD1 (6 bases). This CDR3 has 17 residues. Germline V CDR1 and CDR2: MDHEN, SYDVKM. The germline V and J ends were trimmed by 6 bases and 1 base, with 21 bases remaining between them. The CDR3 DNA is TGTGCCAGCAGCCAGCCAGGGGTGGGTCAGGTTAACTATGGCTACACCTTC. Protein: CASSQPGVGQVNYGYTF.

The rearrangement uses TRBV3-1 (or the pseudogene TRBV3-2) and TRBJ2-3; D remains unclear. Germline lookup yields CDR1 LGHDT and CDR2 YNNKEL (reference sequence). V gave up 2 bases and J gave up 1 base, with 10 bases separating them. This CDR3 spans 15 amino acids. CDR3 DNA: TGTGCCAGCAGCCAAAACCCCACAGGCACAGATACGCAGTATTTT. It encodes CASSQNPTGTDTQYF.

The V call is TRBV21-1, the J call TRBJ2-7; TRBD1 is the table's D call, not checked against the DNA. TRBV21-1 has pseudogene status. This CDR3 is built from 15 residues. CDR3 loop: CASREGHSPSYEQYF. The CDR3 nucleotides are TGTGCCAGCCGCGAAGGACACAGCCCCTCCTACGAGCAGTACTTC.

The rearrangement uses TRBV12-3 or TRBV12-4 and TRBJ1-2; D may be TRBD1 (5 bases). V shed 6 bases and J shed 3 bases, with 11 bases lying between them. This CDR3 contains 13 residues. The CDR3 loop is CASRGGTDYGYTF. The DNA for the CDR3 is TGTGCCAGCAGGGGGGGGACGGACTATGGCTACACCTTC.

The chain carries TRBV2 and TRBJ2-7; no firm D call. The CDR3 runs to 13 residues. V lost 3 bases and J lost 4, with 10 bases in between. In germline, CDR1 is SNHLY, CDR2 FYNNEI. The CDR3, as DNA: TGTGCCAGCAGTGATTCTAGTTGGTACGAGCAGTACTTC. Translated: CASSDSSWYEQYF.

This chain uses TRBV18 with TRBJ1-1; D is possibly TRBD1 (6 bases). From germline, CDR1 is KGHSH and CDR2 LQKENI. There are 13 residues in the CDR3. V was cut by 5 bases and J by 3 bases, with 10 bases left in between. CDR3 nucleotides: TGTGCCAGCTCAGCAGGGGAAGACACTGAAGCTTTCTTT. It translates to CASSAGEDTEAFF.

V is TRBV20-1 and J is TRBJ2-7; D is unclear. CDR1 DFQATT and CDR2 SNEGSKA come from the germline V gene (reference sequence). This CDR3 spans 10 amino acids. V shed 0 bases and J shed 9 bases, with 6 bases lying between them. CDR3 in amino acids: CSARDQVQYF. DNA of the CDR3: TGCAGTGCTAGAGATCAGGTGCAGTACTTC.

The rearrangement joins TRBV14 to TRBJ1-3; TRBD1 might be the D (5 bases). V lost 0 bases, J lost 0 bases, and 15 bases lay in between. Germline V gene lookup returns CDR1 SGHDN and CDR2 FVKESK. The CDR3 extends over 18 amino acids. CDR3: CASSQERQGRLSGNTIYF. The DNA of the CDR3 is TGTGCCAGCAGCCAAGAAAGGCAGGGAAGACTCTCTGGAAACACCATATATTTT.

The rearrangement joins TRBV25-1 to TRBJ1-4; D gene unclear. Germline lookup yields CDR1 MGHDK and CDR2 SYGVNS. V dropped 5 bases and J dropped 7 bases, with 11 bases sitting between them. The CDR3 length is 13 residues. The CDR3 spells CASSPPEGEKLFF. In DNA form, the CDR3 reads TGTGCCAGCAGTCCACCGGAGGGTGAAAAACTGTTTTTT.

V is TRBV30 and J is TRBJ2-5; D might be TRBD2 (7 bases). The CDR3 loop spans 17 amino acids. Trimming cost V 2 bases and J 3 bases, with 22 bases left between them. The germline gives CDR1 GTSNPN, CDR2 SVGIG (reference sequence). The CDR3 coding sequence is TGTGCCTGGAGTCCCTTGGGTGGGGGGGCCACCAAAGAGACCCAGTACTTC. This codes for CAWSPLGGGATKETQYF.

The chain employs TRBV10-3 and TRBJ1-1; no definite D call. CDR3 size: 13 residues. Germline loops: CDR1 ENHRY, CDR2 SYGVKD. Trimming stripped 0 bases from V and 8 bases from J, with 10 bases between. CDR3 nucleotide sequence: TGTGCCATCAGTGAGTCGAGGGCGGCGGAAGCTTTCTTT. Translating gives CAISESRAAEAFF.

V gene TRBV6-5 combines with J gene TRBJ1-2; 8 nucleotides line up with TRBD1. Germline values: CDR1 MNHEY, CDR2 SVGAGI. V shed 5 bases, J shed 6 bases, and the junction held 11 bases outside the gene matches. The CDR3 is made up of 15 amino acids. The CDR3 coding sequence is TGTGCCAGCAGTCAATCCTGGACAGGGAACGATGGCTACACCTTC. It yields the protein CASSQSWTGNDGYTF.

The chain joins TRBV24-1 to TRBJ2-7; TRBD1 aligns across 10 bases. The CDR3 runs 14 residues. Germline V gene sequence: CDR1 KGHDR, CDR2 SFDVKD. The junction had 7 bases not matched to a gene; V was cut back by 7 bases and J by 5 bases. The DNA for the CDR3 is TGTGCCACCAGCCCGGGACAGGGGTTCCACGAGCAGTACTTC. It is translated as CATSPGQGFHEQYF.

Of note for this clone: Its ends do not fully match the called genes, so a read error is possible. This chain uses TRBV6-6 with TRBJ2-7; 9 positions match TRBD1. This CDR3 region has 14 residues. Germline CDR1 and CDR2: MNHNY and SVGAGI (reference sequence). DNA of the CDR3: TGTGCCAGCAGCTCCTGGACAGGGGTCCACGAGCAGCACTTC. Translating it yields CASSSWTGVHEQHF.

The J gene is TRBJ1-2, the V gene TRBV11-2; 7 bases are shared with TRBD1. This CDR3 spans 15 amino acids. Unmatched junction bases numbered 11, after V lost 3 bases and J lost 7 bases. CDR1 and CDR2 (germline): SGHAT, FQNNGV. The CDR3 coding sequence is TGTGCCAGCAGCTTCACAACAGGGGATGGAGCTGGCTACACCTTC. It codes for CASSFTTGDGAGYTF.

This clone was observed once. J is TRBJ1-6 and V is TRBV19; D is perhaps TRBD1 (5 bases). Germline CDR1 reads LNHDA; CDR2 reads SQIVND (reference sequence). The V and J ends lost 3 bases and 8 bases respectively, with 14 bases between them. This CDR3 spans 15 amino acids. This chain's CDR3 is CASSIGGVRYSPLHF. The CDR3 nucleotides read TGTGCCAGTAGTATTGGAGGGGTCAGGTATTCACCCCTCCACTTT.

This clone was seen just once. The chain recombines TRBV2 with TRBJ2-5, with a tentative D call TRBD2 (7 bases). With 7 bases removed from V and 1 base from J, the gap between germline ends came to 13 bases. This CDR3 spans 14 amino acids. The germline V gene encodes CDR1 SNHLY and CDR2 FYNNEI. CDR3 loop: CASTVGGRQETQYF. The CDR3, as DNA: TGTGCCAGCACTGTCGGGGGGCGCCAAGAGACCCAGTACTTC.

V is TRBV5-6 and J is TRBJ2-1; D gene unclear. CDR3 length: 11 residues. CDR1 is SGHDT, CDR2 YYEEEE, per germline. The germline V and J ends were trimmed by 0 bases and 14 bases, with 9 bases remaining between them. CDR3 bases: TGTGCCAGCAGCTTGGGTCCGGTGAAGTTCTTC. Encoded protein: CASSLGPVKFF. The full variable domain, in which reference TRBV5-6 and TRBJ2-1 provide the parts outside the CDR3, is DAGVTQSPTHLIKTRGQQVTLRCSPKSGHDTVSWYQQALGQGPQFIFQYYEEEERQRGNFPDRFSGHQFPNYSSELNVNALLLGDSALYLCASSLGPVKFFGPGTRLTVL.

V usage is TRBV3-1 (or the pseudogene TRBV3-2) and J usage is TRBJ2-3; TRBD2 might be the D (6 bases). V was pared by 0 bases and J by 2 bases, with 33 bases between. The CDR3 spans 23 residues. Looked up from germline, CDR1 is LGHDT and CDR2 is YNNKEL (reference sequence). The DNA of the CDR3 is TGTGCCAGCAGCCAAGACCTACGTTGGGAAGGGGTAGTGGAACGCGGGGACACAGATACGCAGTATTTT. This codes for CASSQDLRWEGVVERGDTDTQYF.